This T cell receptor beta chain was sequenced in a study of monozygotic twins with inflammatory bowel disease. Each of the TCR libraries took 3500 ng of total RNA. TCRdb re-called the 5' RACE reads and gives one entry per CDR3 protein, without DNA. Its table lists 420,000 or so distinct CDR3 sequences. The germline gives CDR1 SEHNR, CDR2 FQNEAQ (reference sequence). CDR3 length: 14 residues. For every donor, one blood sample of about 2.5 ml was drawn. The specimen sequenced was blood. The chain is built from TRBV7-9 and TRBJ2-5; checking the TCRdb D call of TRBD2 is not possible without DNA. The TCR was taken from a human donor with ulcerative colitis or Crohn's disease, or a healthy co-twin of an affected twin (not recorded which). The CDR3 loop is CASSPSGGGETQYF. The full variable domain, rest sourced from reference TRBV7-9 and TRBJ2-5, is DTGVSQNPRHKITKRGQNVTFRCDPISEHNRLYWYRQTLGQGPEFLTYFQNEAQLEKSRLLSDRFSAERPKGSFSTLEIQRTEQGDSAMYLCASSPSGGGETQYFGPGTRLLVL.